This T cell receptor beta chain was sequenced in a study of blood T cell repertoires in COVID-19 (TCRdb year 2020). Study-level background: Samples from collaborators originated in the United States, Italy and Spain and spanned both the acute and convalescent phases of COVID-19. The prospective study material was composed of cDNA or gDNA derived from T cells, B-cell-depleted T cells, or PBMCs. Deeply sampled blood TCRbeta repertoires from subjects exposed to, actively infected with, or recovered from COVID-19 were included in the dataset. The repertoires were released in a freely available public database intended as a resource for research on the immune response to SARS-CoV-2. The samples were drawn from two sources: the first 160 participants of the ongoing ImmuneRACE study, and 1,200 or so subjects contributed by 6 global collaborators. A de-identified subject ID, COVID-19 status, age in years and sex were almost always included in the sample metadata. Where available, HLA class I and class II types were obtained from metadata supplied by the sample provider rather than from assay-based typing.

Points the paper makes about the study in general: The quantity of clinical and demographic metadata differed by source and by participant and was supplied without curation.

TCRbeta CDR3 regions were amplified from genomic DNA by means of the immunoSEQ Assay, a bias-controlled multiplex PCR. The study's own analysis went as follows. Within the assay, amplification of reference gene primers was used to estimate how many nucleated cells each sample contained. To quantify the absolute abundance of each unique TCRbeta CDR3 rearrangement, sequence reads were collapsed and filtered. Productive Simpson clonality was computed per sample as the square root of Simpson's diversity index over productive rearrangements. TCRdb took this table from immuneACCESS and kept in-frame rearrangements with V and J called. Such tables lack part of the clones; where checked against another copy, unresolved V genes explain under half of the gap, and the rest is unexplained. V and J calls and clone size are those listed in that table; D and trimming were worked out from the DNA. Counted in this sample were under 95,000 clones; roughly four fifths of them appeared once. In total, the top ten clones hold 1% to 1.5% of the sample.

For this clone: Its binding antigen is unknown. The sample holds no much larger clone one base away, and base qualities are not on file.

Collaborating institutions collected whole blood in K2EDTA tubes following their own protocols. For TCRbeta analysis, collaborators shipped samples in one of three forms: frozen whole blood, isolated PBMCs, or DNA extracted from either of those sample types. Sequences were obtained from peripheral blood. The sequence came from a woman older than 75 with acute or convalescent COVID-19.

In nucleotide form, the sequence is TGCGCCAGCAGCACCGGACAGGGGGCGAATGGCTACACCTTC. It translates to CASSTGQGANGYTF. In this chain, TRBV5-1 is recombined with TRBJ1-2; TRBD1 aligns with 11 central bases. V ends up 4 bases short and J 6 bases short, with an unmatched junction base count of 5. From a lookup of the germline V gene, CDR1 and CDR2 are SGHRS and YFSETQ. Its CDR3 holds 14 amino acids, cysteine through phenylalanine. Only CDR3 DNA remains: 42 bases, in frame from the first base.